The 11 T cell receptor beta chains presented below share a single source sample, sequenced in a study of T cell responses to AZD1222 COVID-19 vaccine. Libraries were prepared by immunoSEQ multiplex PCR; TCRdb keeps only in-frame clonotypes and omits some of them. The table lists 120,000 to 150,000 clones, approximately 88% of them singletons, with 3% to 4% in the top ten. This specimen consisted of peripheral blood, obtained on day 0 of MenACWY control vaccination. These receptors came from an adult in good health.

The chain links TRBV19 to TRBJ1-2; perhaps TRBD1 as D (6 bases). The CDR3 is 15 residues long. Trimming took 5 bases from V and 1 from J, leaving 14 bases between them. Germline V gene lookup returns CDR1 LNHDA and CDR2 SQIVND (reference sequence). The CDR3 sequence is CASSQPGQVNYGYTF. The CDR3 nucleotides are TGTGCCAGTAGTCAACCGGGACAAGTTAACTATGGCTACACCTTC.

The chain is built from TRBV9 and TRBJ1-2; D is possibly TRBD1 (5 bases). The CDR3 consists of 12 residues. Germline V CDR1 and CDR2: SGDLS, YYNGEE. V was pared by 6 bases and J by 6 bases, with 12 bases between. CDR3: CASTSGIDGYTF. For the CDR3, the DNA is TGTGCCAGCACCTCAGGGATCGATGGCTACACCTTC.

The gene calls are TRBV29-1 and TRBJ2-5; D ambiguous. This CDR3 spans 12 amino acids. V lost 7 bases and J 0 bases, leaving 9 bases between the germline ends. Germline V CDR1 and CDR2: SQVTM, ANQGSEA. The CDR3 nucleotides are TGCAGCGGTGGACGGTACCAAGAGACCCAGTACTTC. Translation gives CSGGRYQETQYF.

The V and J genes are TRBV18 and TRBJ2-7; 7 bases map to TRBD1. Germline V gene lookup returns CDR1 KGHSH and CDR2 LQKENI. With 1 base clipped from V and 5 bases from J, the junction kept 2 bases outside the gene matches. The CDR3 length is 13 residues. CDR3 region: CASSPQGAHEQYF. The CDR3 DNA sequence: TGTGCCAGCTCACCACAGGGGGCTCACGAGCAGTACTTC.

This clone was seen a few times. The chain carries TRBV24-1 and TRBJ2-3, with TRBD2 matching 10 bases. The CDR3 has 16 residues. In germline, CDR1 is KGHDR, CDR2 SFDVKD. Trimming took 5 bases from V and 2 from J; bases not matched to a gene: 6. The CDR3 here is CATSGGSGGHTDTQYF. The CDR3 DNA reads TGTGCCACCAGTGGTGGTAGCGGGGGGCACACAGATACGCAGTATTTT.

The rearrangement links TRBV5-1 to TRBJ1-2, with D unclear. The CDR3 runs to 15 residues. Looked up from germline, CDR1 is SGHRS and CDR2 is YFSETQ. With 2 bases removed from V and 4 bases from J, the gap between germline ends came to 15 bases. The CDR3 region is CASSLGRDRVYGYTF. CDR3 DNA: TGCGCCAGCAGCTTAGGACGGGATCGGGTCTATGGCTACACCTTC. The full variable domain, in which reference TRBV5-1 and TRBJ1-2 provide the parts outside the CDR3, is KAGVTQTPRYLIKTRGQQVTLSCSPISGHRSVSWYQQTPGQGLQFLFEYFSETQRNKGNFPGRFSGRQFSNSRSEMNVSTLELGDSALYLCASSLGRDRVYGYTFGSGTRLTVV.

The rearrangement uses TRBV14 and TRBJ1-3; TRBD1 might be the D (6 bases). There are 16 residues in the CDR3. Trimming took off 0 bases at V and 3 bases at J, with 12 bases between the two ends. The germline gives CDR1 SGHDN, CDR2 FVKESK. This CDR3 is CASSQDVQGFGNTIYF. The CDR3 DNA reads TGTGCCAGCAGCCAAGATGTCCAGGGGTTTGGAAACACCATATATTTT.

The chain carries TRBV2 and TRBJ1-1, with D hard to call. The length of the CDR3 is 11 residues. The germline CDR1 and CDR2 sequences are SNHLY and FYNNEI. The germline V and J ends were trimmed by 6 bases and 4 bases, with 6 bases remaining between them. CDR3: CASSGFTEAFF. As DNA, the CDR3 is TGTGCCAGCAGCGGCTTCACTGAAGCTTTCTTT.

The chain joins TRBV2 to TRBJ1-5; D is undetermined. The CDR3 extends over 14 amino acids. Trimming took 4 bases from V and 4 from J, leaving 11 bases between them. CDR1 and CDR2 (germline): SNHLY, FYNNEI. In nucleotides, the CDR3 is TGTGCCAGCAGTGTAGACGGAGGGAATCAGCCCCAGCATTTT. Translating gives CASSVDGGNQPQHF. The complete variable domain, with remaining parts taken from reference TRBV2 and TRBJ1-5, reads EPEVTQTPSHQVTQMGQEVILRCVPISNHLYFYWYRQILGQKVEFLVSFYNNEISEKSEIFDDQFSVERPDGSNFTLKIRSTKLEDSAMYFCASSVDGGNQPQHFGDGTRLSIL.

This chain's CDR3 is CASSLDPGPNTEAFF. The CDR3 DNA is TGTGCCAGCAGCTTAGATCCGGGACCGAACACTGAAGCTTTCTTT. V usage is TRBV11-3 and J usage is TRBJ1-1, with D maybe TRBD1 (5 bases). The CDR3 extends over 15 amino acids. V dropped 0 bases and J dropped 1 base, with 9 bases sitting between them. CDR1 is SGHNT and CDR2 is YENEEA in the germline V gene.

This clone was counted a few times. The V call is TRBV28, the J call TRBJ1-5; 8 nucleotides agree with TRBD1. The V and J ends lost 4 bases and 2 bases, in that order; junction bases with no gene match: 13. The germline gives CDR1 MDHEN, CDR2 SYDVKM. The CDR3 is 18 residues long. The CDR3 loop reads CASSSSSGGGFGNQPQHF. Written as DNA, the CDR3 is TGTGCCAGCAGTTCCTCTTCAGGGGGCGGTTTCGGCAATCAGCCCCAGCATTTT.